This T cell receptor beta chain is drawn from a study of blood T cell repertoires in COVID-19. The protocol was immunoSEQ multiplex PCR, while the TCRdb copy is restricted to in-frame clones and leaves out a portion. Counted here are around 450,000 clones, nearly 90% occurring once; the ten biggest clones make up under 2.5%. The sequencing input was PBMCs or T cells enriched from blood (not recorded which). The sequence derives from a woman aged 18-35 years with acute COVID-19.

For the CDR3, the DNA is TGTGCCAGTAGTATAGTAAGGGGTTTGGGGTACGAGCAGTACTTC. Amino acid sequence: CASSIVRGLGYEQYF. The chain uses TRBV19 and TRBJ2-7, with D possibly matching TRBD1 (5 bases). The germline V and J ends were trimmed by 1 base and 4 bases, with 14 bases remaining between them. Germline CDR1 and CDR2: LNHDA and SQIVND (reference sequence). This CDR3 spans 15 amino acids.